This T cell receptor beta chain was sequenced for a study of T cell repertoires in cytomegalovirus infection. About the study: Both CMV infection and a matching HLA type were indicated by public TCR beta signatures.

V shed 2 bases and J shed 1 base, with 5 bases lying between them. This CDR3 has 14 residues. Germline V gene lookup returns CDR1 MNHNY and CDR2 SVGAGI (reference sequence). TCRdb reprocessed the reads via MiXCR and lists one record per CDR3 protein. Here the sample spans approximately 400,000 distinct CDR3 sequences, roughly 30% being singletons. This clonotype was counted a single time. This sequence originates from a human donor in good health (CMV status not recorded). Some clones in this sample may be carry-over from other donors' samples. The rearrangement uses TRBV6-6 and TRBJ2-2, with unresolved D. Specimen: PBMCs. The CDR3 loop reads CASSYERNTGELFF. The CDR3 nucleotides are TGTGCCAGCAGTTACGAACGGAACACCGGGGAGCTGTTTTTT.